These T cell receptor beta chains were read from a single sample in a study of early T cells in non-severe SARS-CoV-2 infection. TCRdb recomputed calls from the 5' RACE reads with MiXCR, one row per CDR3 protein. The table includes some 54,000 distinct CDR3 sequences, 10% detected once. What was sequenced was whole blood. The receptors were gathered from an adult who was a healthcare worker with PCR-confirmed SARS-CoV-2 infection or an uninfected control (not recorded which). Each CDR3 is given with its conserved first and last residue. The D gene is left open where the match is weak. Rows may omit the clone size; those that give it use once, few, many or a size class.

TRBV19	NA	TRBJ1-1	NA	TGTGCCAGTAGTATTACAGAAAACACTGAAGCTTTCTTT	CASSITENTEAFF
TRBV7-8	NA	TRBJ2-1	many	TGTGCCAGCAGCTCCGCCACAGGGGGGACTACCTACAATGAGCAGTTCTTC	CASSSATGGTTYNEQFF
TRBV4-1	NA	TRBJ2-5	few	TGCGCCAGCAGCCAATTGGGTCAGCGGGAGACCCAGTACTTC	CASSQLGQRETQYF
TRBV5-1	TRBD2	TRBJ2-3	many	TGCGCCAGCAGCTTGGCCCGGGCGGGAGTAGTAGATACGCAGTATTTT	CASSLARAGVVDTQYF
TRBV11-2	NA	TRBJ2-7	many	TGTGCCAGCAGCTTAGATAGGTCCCACGAGCAGTACTTC	CASSLDRSHEQYF
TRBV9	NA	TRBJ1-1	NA	TGTGCCAGCAGCGTAGGACCGAACACTGAAGCTTTCTTT	CASSVGPNTEAFF
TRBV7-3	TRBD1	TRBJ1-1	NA	TGTGCCAGCAGCACCCAGGGGGTCGGTGAAGCTTTCTTT	CASSTQGVGEAFF
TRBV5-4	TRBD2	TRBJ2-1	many	TGTGCCAGCAGCTTGGTAGCGGGGTACAATGAGCAGTTCTTC	CASSLVAGYNEQFF
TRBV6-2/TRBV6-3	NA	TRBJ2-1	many	TGTGCCAGCAGTTGGTCCACGCCCACCTACAATGAGCAGTTCTTC	CASSWSTPTYNEQFF
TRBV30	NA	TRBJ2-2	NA	TGTGCCTGGACCCCGGGAGTCTCTCAGGGCGGGGAGCTGTTTTTT	CAWTPGVSQGGELFF
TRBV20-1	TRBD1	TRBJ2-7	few	TGCAGTGCCTATTCGGCCGGTGGCAGGGGGCAATACGAGCAGTACTTC	CSAYSAGGRGQYEQYF
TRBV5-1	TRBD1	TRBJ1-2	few	TGCGCCAGCAGCATGGGGGACAGGATCTATGGCTACACCTTC	CASSMGDRIYGYTF
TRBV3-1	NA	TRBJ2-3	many	TGTGCCAGCAGCCAGGGACCGAACACAGATACGCAGTATTTT	CASSQGPNTDTQYF
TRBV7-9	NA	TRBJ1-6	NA	TGTGCCAGCAGCTTAGCGTTAGATGCGCTCCACTTT	CASSLALDALHF
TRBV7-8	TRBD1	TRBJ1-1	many	TGTGCCAGCAGCCTCCGACAGGGGGCCGTGGAAGCTTTCTTT	CASSLRQGAVEAFF
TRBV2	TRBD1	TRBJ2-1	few	TGTGCCAGCAAACCTGAGACAGGGGCAGGCAATGAGCAGTTCTTC	CASKPETGAGNEQFF
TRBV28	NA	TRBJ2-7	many	TGTGCCACTACACGGGACCCGAGGGACGAGCAGTACTTC	CATTRDPRDEQYF
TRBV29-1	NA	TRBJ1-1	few	TGCAGCGTTGTTGAGTTATCGACAGCTTTCTTT	CSVVELSTAFF
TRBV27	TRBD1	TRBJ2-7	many	TGTGCCAGCAGCCCTCGACAGGGTTTCTACGAGCAGTACTTC	CASSPRQGFYEQYF
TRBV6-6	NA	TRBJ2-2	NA	TGTGCCGCCGGGCAGGCGAACACCGGGGAGCTGTTTTTT	CAAGQANTGELFF
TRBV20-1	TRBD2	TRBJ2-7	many	TGCAGTGCTAGAGGGCTAGCGGGAGTGGGGGAGCAGTACTTC	CSARGLAGVGEQYF
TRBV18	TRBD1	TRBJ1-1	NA	TGTGCCAGCTCACCGACAGGGGGCTCGTTAGCTTTCTTT	CASSPTGGSLAFF
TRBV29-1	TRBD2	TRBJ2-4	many	TGCAGCGTTGGCCCTAGCGGGAGTGTGGGGAACATTCAGTACTTC	CSVGPSGSVGNIQYF
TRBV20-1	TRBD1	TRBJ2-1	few	TGCAGTGCTCTAACAGGGGGCTCCTACAATGAGCAGTTCTTC	CSALTGGSYNEQFF
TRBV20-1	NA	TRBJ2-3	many	TGCAGTGCTCCGGAGTCGCAGTCTAGCACAGATACGCAGTATTTT	CSAPESQSSTDTQYF
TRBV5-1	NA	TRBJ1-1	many	TGCGCCAGCAGCTTGGCCGGAGGAGACACTGAAGCTTTCTTT	CASSLAGGDTEAFF
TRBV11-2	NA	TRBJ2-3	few	TGTGCCAGCAGCTTAGAGCTGGACTTGGTACGCGATACGCAGTATTTT	CASSLELDLVRDTQYF
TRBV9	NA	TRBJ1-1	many	TGTGCCAGCAGCGTAGCTGTACGGACTGAAGCTTTCTTT	CASSVAVRTEAFF
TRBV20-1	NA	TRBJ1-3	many	TGCAGTGCTAGAGATTCGGTGACGGGAAACACCATATATTTT	CSARDSVTGNTIYF
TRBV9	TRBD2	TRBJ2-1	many	TGTGCCAGCAGCGTAGGGGGTAGCGGGAGGGCCTCAAGCTCCTACAATGAGCAGTTCTTC	CASSVGGSGRASSSYNEQFF
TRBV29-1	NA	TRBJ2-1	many	TGCAGCTCCTCAGGCTCCTACAATGAGCAGTTCTTC	CSSSGSYNEQFF
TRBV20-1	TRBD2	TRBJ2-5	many	TGCAGTGCTCTTCCGGGTAGCGGGAATGTGGAGACCCAGTACTTC	CSALPGSGNVETQYF
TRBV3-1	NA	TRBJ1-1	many	TGTGCCAGCAGCCGTAGGGACGCCAGGAACACTGAAGCTTTCTTT	CASSRRDARNTEAFF
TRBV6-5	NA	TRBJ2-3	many	TGTGCCAGCAGTTACTCGTGGGACTTCTCTGTGGATACGCAGTATTTT	CASSYSWDFSVDTQYF
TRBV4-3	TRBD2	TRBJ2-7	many	TGCGCCAGCAGCCAAGAGTGGCTAGCGGCAGACTACGAGCAGTACTTC	CASSQEWLAADYEQYF
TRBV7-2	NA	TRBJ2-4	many	TGTGCCAGCAGCCCCAGCGGTTATAGTGGGGCTCAGTACTTC	CASSPSGYSGAQYF
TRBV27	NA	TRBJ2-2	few	TGTGCCAGCATGATCCAAGGCCCCCCGAACACCGGGGAGCTGTTTTTT	CASMIQGPPNTGELFF
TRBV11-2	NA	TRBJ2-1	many	TGTGCCAGCAGCTTCGCGAGCGGTTTGGGGAATGAGCAGTTCTTC	CASSFASGLGNEQFF
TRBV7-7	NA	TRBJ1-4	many	TGTGCTAGCAGCTTAGATCGGGATGAAAAACTGTTTTTT	CASSLDRDEKLFF
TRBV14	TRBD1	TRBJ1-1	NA	TGTGCCAGCAGCCAACAGGGGGGGACTGAAGCTTTCTTT	CASSQQGGTEAFF
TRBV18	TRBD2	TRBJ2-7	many	TGTGCCAGCTCGGGCGGGAGGGCAATCTACGAGCAGTACTTC	CASSGGRAIYEQYF
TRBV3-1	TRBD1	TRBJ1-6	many	TGTGCCAGCAGCCAAGTTCTAGGACAGGGTGCTTCACCCCTCCACTTT	CASSQVLGQGASPLHF
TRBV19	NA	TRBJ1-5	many	TGTGCCAGTGATCCAGGGTATAGCAATCAGCCCCAGCATTTT	CASDPGYSNQPQHF
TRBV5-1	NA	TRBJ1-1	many	TGCGCCAGCAGCTTGGTTGGCCGCGAAGCTTTCTTT	CASSLVGREAFF
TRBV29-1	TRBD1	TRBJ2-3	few	TGCAGCGTTGAAGATCGGACAGGGACCACAGATACGCAGTATTTT	CSVEDRTGTTDTQYF